This TCR beta chain was found in a study of blood T cell repertoires in COVID-19. Profiling relied on immunoSEQ multiplex PCR, and the TCRdb table lists in-frame clones only, not all of them. The table shows some 340,000 clones, with 75% to 90% occurring only once. Germline V gene lookup returns CDR1 SQVTM and CDR2 ANQGSEA. The V and J ends lost 4 bases and 5 bases respectively, with 12 bases between them. CDR3 size: 13 residues. This chain connects TRBV29-1 to TRBJ2-1; a possible D gene is TRBD1 (5 bases). Sequenced sample: peripheral blood. The receptor was derived from a woman aged 18-29 years with acute or convalescent COVID-19. The CDR3 coding sequence is TGCAGCGTTGGACAGAACACTGACAATGAGCAGTTCTTC. Amino acid sequence: CSVGQNTDNEQFF.